This T cell receptor beta chain was profiled in a study of cytomegalovirus exposure and HLA in healthy donors. The PCR had 60 Vbeta and 13 Jbeta primers. Sequencing used immunoSEQ multiplex PCR; TCRdb keeps in-frame clones, though not all of them. The sample lists about 160,000 clones, approximately 76% occurring once. As concerns this clone: This same CDR3 is encoded by further DNA sequences in the sample.

From germline, CDR1 is SGHDT and CDR2 YYEEEE. This CDR3 is 13 amino acids long. V was cut by 0 bases and J by 5 bases, with 8 bases left in between. The specimen sequenced was PBMCs. This TCR came from a female donor in good health and CMV-seronegative. The chain uses TRBV5-6 and TRBJ1-2; D ambiguous. CDR3 sequence (DNA): TGTGCCAGCAGCTTGGGGGAGGGTTATGGCTACACCTTC. It translates to CASSLGEGYGYTF.